The clone carrying this TCR beta chain was detected only a few times. The V gene end was trimmed by 0 bases and the J gene end by 4 bases; junction bases not matched to a gene: 18. Per germline, CDR1 LNHNV and CDR2 YYDKDF (reference sequence). CDR3 length: 20 amino acids. The data were obtained in a study of blood T cells in healthy people across ages. Alongside a J-beta primer mix, a sample-barcoded 5' primer served in a second PCR lasting roughly 7 to 11 cycles. MiXCR, run by TCRdb on the 5' RACE reads, gives a single entry per CDR3 protein. The sample has more than 1,400,000 distinct CDR3 sequences, about 40% seen once.

This chain connects TRBV15 to TRBJ2-7; 10 nucleotides line up with TRBD2. The sequencing input was blood. The receptor was derived from a woman in her late teens or twenties in good health. CDR3 in DNA: TGTGCCACCAGCAGAGATTATCGCAGGACTAGCGGCTTTCCTTTATACGAGCAGTACTTC. Translation: CATSRDYRRTSGFPLYEQYF. The whole variable domain, filled in from reference TRBV15 and TRBJ2-7, reads DAMVIQNPRYQVTQFGKPVTLSCSQTLNHNVMYWYQQKSSQAPKLLFHYYDKDFNNEADTPDNFQSRRPNTSFCFLDIRSPGLGDTAMYLCATSRDYRRTSGFPLYEQYFGPGTRLTVT.